This record looks at one TCR beta chain sequence and its context. V was clipped by 4 bases and J by 5 bases; unmatched bases: 13. This CDR3 has 16 amino acids. CDR1 is SGHDT, CDR2 YYEEEE, per germline. Vbeta (60) and Jbeta (13) primers were used in the PCR. The data were produced by immunoSEQ multiplex PCR, yet TCRdb's version contains in-frame clones alone and is incomplete. The listing records tens of thousands of clones. This sample is drawn from a study of cytomegalovirus exposure and HLA in healthy donors. The material sequenced was PBMCs. The chain employs TRBV5-6 and TRBJ2-7; TRBD2 aligns across 9 bases. The source is a woman aged 25 to 39 in good health and CMV-seronegative. Here the CDR3 DNA reads TGTGCCAGCAGCGGTCTGGGCGCGGGAGGGCCCCACGAGCAGTACTTC. It yields the protein CASSGLGAGGPHEQYF.